This T cell receptor beta chain was profiled in a study of beta chain features in type 1 diabetes. CDR3 length: 13 residues. J lost 3 bases, V lost 10 bases, and 7 bases had no gene match. The V gene's germline CDR1 is SNHLY and CDR2 FYNNEI. Of the isolated RNA, all was reverse transcribed, and so the sequenced material was expressed TCRB transcripts. Profiled with immunoSEQ multiplex PCR; TCRdb holds only in-frame clones, not every one. Of roughly 500,000 clones listed, approximately 10% were seen once; the top ten hold less than 0.06%. The V and J genes are TRBV2 and TRBJ2-3; 7 nucleotides match TRBD1. This sequence was found in a woman between 18 and 29 years old in good health. The specimen sequenced was naive CD4+ T cells from blood. CDR3 protein: CATQGVMTDTQYF. The CDR3 DNA reads as TGTGCCACTCAGGGGGTTATGACAGATACGCAGTATTTT.